Below, 29 T cell receptor beta chains from the same sample are listed, as sequenced in a study of blood T cell repertoires in COVID-19. The table came from immunoSEQ multiplex PCR; TCRdb's copy has only in-frame clones and leaves some out. The sample has more than 95,000 clones; roughly 80% are singletons. The specimen was peripheral blood. The receptor set was obtained from an elderly woman with active or convalescent COVID-19.

V is TRBV2 and J is TRBJ1-4; TRBD1 might be the D (5 bases). Germline values: CDR1 SNHLY, CDR2 FYNNEI. V lost 6 bases and J lost 3, with 14 bases in between. This CDR3 region has 15 residues. The CDR3 DNA reads TGTGCCAGCAGGGCCCCTAGGGGCTCTAATGAAAAACTGTTTTTT. It encodes CASRAPRGSNEKLFF.

The chain is built from TRBV7-3 and TRBJ2-5; the D gene is possibly TRBD1 (6 bases). Germline assignment: CDR1 SGHTA and CDR2 FQGTGA. Deletions cut 4 bases from V and 5 bases from J, with 17 bases between. The length of the CDR3 is 15 residues. The CDR3, as DNA: TGTGCCAGCAGCTCGCAGGGGACGGTCGGGGAGACCCAGTACTTC. Protein product: CASSSQGTVGETQYF.

The chain links TRBV11-3 to TRBJ2-2; D may be TRBD1 (5 bases). Trimming left V 5 bases short and J 1 base short, with 17 bases between. Germline values: CDR1 SGHNT, CDR2 YENEEA. This CDR3 region has 17 residues. The CDR3 bases are TGTGCCAGCAGCCCCGGCCAAGGGGCGCGGAACACCGGGGAGCTGTTTTTT. Residues: CASSPGQGARNTGELFF.

The chain combines TRBV7-8 with TRBJ2-5, with D possibly being TRBD2 (5 bases). Germline lookup yields CDR1 SGHVS and CDR2 FQNEAQ. V gave up 3 bases and J gave up 2 bases, with 22 bases separating them. The CDR3 runs 18 residues. CDR3 residues: CASSFGRLSEYWQETQYF. The CDR3 DNA is TGTGCCAGCAGCTTCGGTAGACTTAGCGAATATTGGCAAGAGACCCAGTACTTC.

This clone was seen a single time. The chain uses TRBV3-1 (or the pseudogene TRBV3-2) and TRBJ1-2, with D maybe TRBD1 (6 bases). Deletions cut 2 bases from V and 8 bases from J, with 12 bases between. Germline V gene lookup returns CDR1 LGHDT and CDR2 YNNKEL (reference sequence). The CDR3 length is 13 residues. The CDR3 DNA sequence: TGTGCCAGCAGCCAAACACAGGGTCGGGGCTACACCTTC. This sequence encodes CASSQTQGRGYTF.

This clone was seen only once. The chain combines TRBV19 with TRBJ2-7, with TRBD2 as a possible D gene (5 bases). Germline CDR1 LNHDA, CDR2 SQIVND (reference sequence). The CDR3 is made up of 15 amino acids. V lost 0 bases and J lost 2, with 11 bases in between. Here the CDR3 reads CASSIDRRVTYEQYF. CDR3 nucleotide sequence: TGTGCCAGTAGTATAGATCGGCGGGTCACCTACGAGCAGTACTTC.

This chain connects TRBV7-8 to TRBJ1-1; D gene uncertain. V lost 6 bases and J 2 bases, leaving 10 bases between the germline ends. This CDR3 is 13 amino acids long. The germline V gene encodes CDR1 SGHVS and CDR2 FQNEAQ. The CDR3 DNA reads as TGTGCCAGCAGTTCCCCCATTAACACTGAAGCTTTCTTT. Translated, it gives CASSSPINTEAFF.

The chain uses TRBV6-5 and TRBJ1-5; 8 nucleotides align to TRBD1. The germline CDR1 and CDR2 sequences are MNHEY and SVGAGI. Losses at the gene ends were 10 bases for V and 0 bases for J; bases not matched to a gene: 8. CDR3 length: 15 residues. The chain's CDR3 is CATLTTGDSNQPQHF. Here the CDR3 DNA reads TGTGCCACTCTAACGACAGGGGATAGCAATCAGCCCCAGCATTTT.

As concerns this clone: An end of the junction does not agree with germline; a read error may underlie this. The chain couples TRBV19 to TRBJ1-2; D is perhaps TRBD1 (6 bases). The germline CDR1 and CDR2 sequences are LNHDA and SQIVND (reference sequence). CDR3 length: 14 amino acids. The CDR3 region is CASSIGDTNFGYTF. DNA of the CDR3: TGTGCCAGTAGTATAGGGGACACGAACTTTGGCTACACCTTC.

The chain is built from TRBV30 and TRBJ1-1, with no clear D. The CDR3 runs 14 residues. CDR1 GTSNPN and CDR2 SVGIG come from the germline V gene (reference sequence). The V end lost 3 bases, the J end lost 3 bases, and 14 bases lay between the germline ends. The CDR3 loop is CAWSLEIGYTEAFF. Here the CDR3 DNA reads TGTGCCTGGAGCTTGGAGATTGGGTACACTGAAGCTTTCTTT.

The gene calls are TRBV9 and TRBJ1-1, with 8 bases aligning to TRBD1. Per the germline V gene, CDR1 is SGDLS and CDR2 is YYNGEE. V was pared by 4 bases and J by 4 bases, with 3 bases of the junction left unmatched. The CDR3 runs 13 residues. The CDR3 loop is CASSRTGSTEAFF. The CDR3 coding sequence is TGTGCCAGCAGCCGGACAGGGTCCACTGAAGCTTTCTTT.

This clone is judged medium-sized (0.01 to 0.1%). V usage is TRBV9 and J usage is TRBJ2-7; 9 bases match TRBD1. J lost 2 bases, V lost 0 bases, and 0 bases had no gene match. The germline CDR1 and CDR2 sequences are SGDLS and YYNGEE. The CDR3 sequence is 14 residues long. The CDR3 region is CASSVGDRAYEQYF. The CDR3 region has the DNA TGTGCCAGCAGCGTAGGGGACAGGGCCTACGAGCAGTACTTC.

This clone was counted at least ten times. The genes are TRBV6-6 and TRBJ1-1; D may be TRBD1 (6 bases). This CDR3 has 16 amino acids. V lost 5 bases and J lost 1, with 17 bases in between. From germline, CDR1 is MNHNY and CDR2 SVGAGI (reference sequence). The CDR3 here is CASSIGQGRGNTEAFF. In nucleotides, the CDR3 is TGTGCCAGCAGTATTGGGCAGGGGAGGGGGAACACTGAAGCTTTCTTT.

The V and J genes are TRBV28 and TRBJ1-2; 10 nucleotides agree with TRBD1. CDR1 is MDHEN, CDR2 SYDVKM, per germline. Trimming at V came to 6 bases and at J to 6 bases, leaving 13 bases not matched to a gene. The CDR3 contains 16 residues. In DNA, the CDR3 is TGTGCCAGCAGCCCTTCCCGACAGGGGGCCAACCATGGCTACACCTTC. It yields the protein CASSPSRQGANHGYTF.

This clone was seen many times. This chain uses TRBV10-3 with TRBJ1-6, with 8 bases that match TRBD1. Looked up from germline, CDR1 is ENHRY and CDR2 is SYGVKD. With 10 bases clipped from V and 9 bases from J, the junction kept 14 bases outside the gene matches. The CDR3 length is 15 residues. The CDR3: CATRQGSSDGSPLHF. CDR3 coding DNA: TGTGCCACTCGACAGGGGAGTTCCGATGGTTCACCCCTCCACTTT.

The V call is TRBV5-1, the J call TRBJ2-7, with D tentatively TRBD1 (5 bases). The ends were cut back, 4 bases at V and 0 bases at J, with 14 bases in the middle. Germline assignment: CDR1 SGHRS and CDR2 YFSETQ. This CDR3 is built from 15 residues. The CDR3 loop is CASSQYYRRSYEQYF. CDR3 DNA sequence: TGCGCCAGCAGCCAATATTACAGGCGCTCCTACGAGCAGTACTTC.

Here the CDR3 reads CASSLSWGGQETQYF. In DNA, the CDR3 is TGTGCCAGCAGCTTATCGTGGGGGGGCCAAGAGACCCAGTACTTC. The chain couples TRBV11-2 to TRBJ2-5; 7 bases fit TRBD2. Germline CDR1 is SGHAT and CDR2 is FQNNGV. Trimming removed 2 bases from V and 1 base from J; junction bases left unmatched: 4. This CDR3 contains 15 residues.

This chain connects TRBV28 to TRBJ2-7; TRBD1 matches at 8 bases. Germline V lookup: CDR1 MDHEN, CDR2 SYDVKM. V lost 10 bases, J lost 6 bases, and 11 bases stayed unmatched. The CDR3 covers 13 residues. CDR3 protein: CATYNRGTREQYF. As DNA, the CDR3 is TGTGCCACCTACAACAGGGGGACTCGCGAGCAGTACTTC.

The chain couples TRBV28 to TRBJ2-7; the match to TRBD1 covers 8 bases. Germline lookup yields CDR1 MDHEN and CDR2 SYDVKM. V lost 4 bases, J lost 0 bases, and 11 bases stayed unmatched. The CDR3 sequence is 17 residues long. For the CDR3, the DNA is TGTGCCAGCAGTTCACCCCCCGGGACAGGAAGCTCCTACGAGCAGTACTTC. It yields the protein CASSSPPGTGSSYEQYF.

This chain joins TRBV28 and TRBJ1-2; D is undetermined. Germline V gene data show CDR1 as MDHEN and CDR2 as SYDVKM. This CDR3 region has 10 residues. The V end lost 8 bases, the J end lost 8 bases, and 9 bases lay between the germline ends. The CDR3 DNA is TGTGCCAGCGGGCAAGGAGGCTACACCTTC. This sequence encodes CASGQGGYTF.

The rearrangement joins TRBV10-3 to TRBJ1-4, with TRBD1 as a possible D gene (6 bases). Germline CDR1 reads ENHRY; CDR2 reads SYGVKD. The CDR3 is made up of 17 amino acids. Trimming removed 2 bases at V and 7 bases at J, with 20 bases between. The CDR3 sequence is CAISEPAIGGGGEKLFF. The CDR3 region has the DNA TGTGCCATCAGTGAGCCAGCGATTGGGGGAGGGGGTGAAAAACTGTTTTTT.

V usage is TRBV15 and J usage is TRBJ1-1; perhaps TRBD1 as D (6 bases). This CDR3 region has 17 residues. Germline V gene lookup returns CDR1 LNHNV and CDR2 YYDKDF (reference sequence). V lost 0 bases, J lost 1 base, and 15 bases lay in between. For the CDR3, the DNA is TGTGCCACCAGCAGAGATTCAGCATTCAGGGGGAACACTGAAGCTTTCTTT. Translated, it gives CATSRDSAFRGNTEAFF. Using reference TRBV15 and TRBJ1-1 for the parts outside the CDR3, the full variable domain is DAMVIQNPRYQVTQFGKPVTLSCSQTLNHNVMYWYQQKSSQAPKLLFHYYDKDFNNEADTPDNFQSRRPNTSFCFLDIRSPGLGDTAMYLCATSRDSAFRGNTEAFFGQGTRLTVV.

The chain carries TRBV4-2 and TRBJ2-5; 8 bases align to TRBD1. The CDR3 runs to 13 residues. J lost 7 bases, V lost 4 bases, and 5 bases had no gene match. CDR1 is LGHNA and CDR2 is YNFKEQ in the germline V gene. DNA of the CDR3: TGTGCCAGCAGCCCTGGGACAGGCGGGACCCAGTACTTC. This gives the protein CASSPGTGGTQYF.

The chain joins TRBV7-8 to TRBJ1-5; D is unresolved. This CDR3 is 16 amino acids long. V dropped 5 bases and J dropped 1 base, with 15 bases sitting between them. Germline-derived CDR1 and CDR2 are SGHVS and FQNEAQ. The CDR3 is CASSPRASRSNQPQHF. DNA for the CDR3: TGTGCCAGCAGCCCCCGTGCCTCCCGGAGCAATCAGCCCCAGCATTTT.

In this sample, this clone turned up once. The V gene is TRBV27, the J gene TRBJ1-1; D is undetermined. The ends were cut back, 5 bases at V and 2 bases at J, with 12 bases in the middle. From germline, CDR1 is MNHEY and CDR2 SMNVEV (reference sequence). The CDR3 runs to 14 residues. The CDR3 DNA reads TGTGCCAGCAGTATAGAGGGCGGAAACACTGAAGCTTTCTTT. Its translation is CASSIEGGNTEAFF.

This clone occurred once. The chain recombines TRBV9 with TRBJ2-5; 7 nucleotides agree with TRBD2. Germline values: CDR1 SGDLS, CDR2 YYNGEE. The J segment lost 2 bases and the V segment lost 2 bases, leaving 12 bases of the junction unmatched. The CDR3 totals 17 residues. CDR3 in DNA: TGTGCCAGCAGCGTGGGAAGGAGCGGGACGATACAAGAGACCCAGTACTTC. Translating gives CASSVGRSGTIQETQYF.

CDR3 region: CASSPGVNEKLFF. CDR3 nucleotide sequence: TGTGCCAGCAGCCCGGGTGTTAATGAAAAACTGTTTTTT. The chain combines TRBV5-6 with TRBJ1-4; D gene ambiguous. V gave up 4 bases and J gave up 4 bases, with 8 bases separating them. CDR3 length: 13 residues. Looked up from germline, CDR1 is SGHDT and CDR2 is YYEEEE. Full variable domain (remainder filled in from reference TRBV5-6 and TRBJ1-4): DAGVTQSPTHLIKTRGQQVTLRCSPKSGHDTVSWYQQALGQGPQFIFQYYEEEERQRGNFPDRFSGHQFPNYSSELNVNALLLGDSALYLCASSPGVNEKLFFGSGTQLSVL.

This sequence joins TRBV4-1 and TRBJ1-5; 10 bases line up with TRBD1. V lost 3 bases and J lost 6; bases outside the gene matches: 5. This CDR3 is 15 amino acids long. Germline-derived CDR1 and CDR2 are MGHRA and YSYEKL. CDR3 in amino acids: CASSHADRGPQPQHF. CDR3 in DNA: TGCGCCAGCAGCCATGCTGACAGGGGGCCTCAGCCCCAGCATTTT.

The rearrangement links TRBV6-5 to TRBJ1-4; no clear D. This CDR3 is 14 amino acids long. CDR1 is MNHEY and CDR2 is SVGAGI in the germline V gene. V lost 0 bases, J lost 5 bases, and 7 bases lay in between. The CDR3 DNA is TGTGCCAGCAGTTACTCCCAGGAAAATGAAAAACTGTTTTTT. Protein: CASSYSQENEKLFF.